The 30 T cell receptor beta chains below all came from one sample that was sequenced in a study of CD8 T cells in ankylosing spondylitis. Study-wide points: Characteristic, it appeared, of ankylosing spondylitis blood was a TCR beta motif of about eight highly homologous variants.

Each CDR3 protein gets one entry after TCRdb re-called the 5' RACE reads with MiXCR. The sample yields 700,000 to 1,000,000 distinct CDR3 sequences, over 9.5% seen once. These receptors' targets are unknown. Sequencing was done on a sample of blood, either unsorted or a sorted T cell fraction (not recorded which). Receptors originate from a male donor with ankylosing spondylitis.

This clonotype was seen a handful of times. The J gene is TRBJ1-3, the V gene TRBV28, with D unresolved. The CDR3 is 13 residues long. Germline V gene sequence: CDR1 MDHEN, CDR2 SYDVKM. V gave up 6 bases and J gave up 2 bases, with 8 bases separating them. The CDR3 nucleotides are TGTGCCAGCAGGGGGTTTGCTGGAAACACCATATATTTT. Protein: CASRGFAGNTIYF.

This clonotype was recorded a few times. One end of the junction varies from germline; a read error may be responsible. This chain connects TRBV7-7 to TRBJ2-5; D may be TRBD2 (5 bases). Germline V lookup: CDR1 SSHAT, CDR2 FNYEAQ (reference sequence). The CDR3 runs to 14 residues. The CDR3 sequence is CASSLAHLQETQYF. CDR3 DNA sequence: TGTGCTAGCAGCTTAGCGCATCTTCAAGAGACCCAGTACTTC.

This clonotype appeared many times. This chain uses TRBV7-2 with TRBJ2-2; D ambiguous. Germline V gene sequence: CDR1 SGHTA, CDR2 FQGNSA. Trimming pared 3 bases from V and 3 bases from J, leaving 5 bases between. The CDR3 totals 13 residues. CDR3 protein: CASSFRDTGELFF. The CDR3 nucleotides read TGTGCCAGCAGCTTTAGAGACACCGGGGAGCTGTTTTTT.

J is TRBJ2-3 and V is TRBV7-3, with TRBD2 identical over 10 bases. V lost 4 bases, J lost 2 bases, and 9 bases stayed unmatched. Germline CDR1 reads SGHTA; CDR2 reads FQGTGA. There are 17 residues in the CDR3. CDR3 DNA sequence: TGTGCCAGCAGCTCCCAGCCCGGACTAGCGGTCACAGATACGCAGTATTTT. Its translation is CASSSQPGLAVTDTQYF.

The chain links TRBV5-6 to TRBJ2-1, with D perhaps given as TRBD1 or TRBD2 (6 bases each). V lost 3 bases to trimming and J lost 9 bases, with 10 bases between them. Germline CDR1 SGHDT, CDR2 YYEEEE. The CDR3 is 12 amino acids. CDR3 protein: CASSWRGAEQFF. Here the CDR3 DNA reads TGTGCCAGCAGCTGGAGGGGGGCTGAGCAGTTCTTC.

Only a few counts were recorded for this clonotype. The CDR3 protein is CSASLLAETQYF. The CDR3 DNA is TGCAGTGCTAGTTTACTAGCGGAGACCCAGTACTTC. V and J are TRBV20-1 and TRBJ2-5, with 7 bases fitting TRBD2. The CDR3 contains 12 residues. Germline V lookup: CDR1 DFQATT, CDR2 SNEGSKA (reference sequence). Germline trimming cut 3 bases from V and 5 bases from J; bases unmatched to any gene: 3.

This chain uses TRBV20-1 with TRBJ1-5; D gene unclear. The V gene lost 2 bases and the J gene lost 2 bases, with 7 bases spanning the gap. The CDR3 is 13 residues long. Germline V gene data show CDR1 as DFQATT and CDR2 as SNEGSKA (reference sequence). CDR3 region: CSARSQGNQPQHF. The CDR3 region has the DNA TGCAGTGCTAGATCTCAGGGCAATCAGCCCCAGCATTTT.

The chain recombines TRBV20-1 with TRBJ2-7; D may match TRBD1 or TRBD2 (6 bases each). CDR3 length: 15 residues. Germline V lookup: CDR1 DFQATT, CDR2 SNEGSKA (reference sequence). Trimming took 2 bases from V and 1 from J, leaving 15 bases between them. The CDR3 sequence: CSARMTGGLSYEQYF. The DNA for the CDR3 is TGCAGTGCTAGAATGACAGGCGGACTATCCTACGAGCAGTACTTC.

This clonotype was picked up many times. The chain links TRBV11-1 to TRBJ1-1; the match to TRBD1 covers 9 bases. The length of the CDR3 is 15 residues. CDR1 and CDR2 from the germline V gene are SGHAT and FQDESV (reference sequence). V lost 5 bases and J lost 0; bases outside the gene matches: 4. The CDR3 protein is CASSRGQGMNTEAFF. The DNA of the CDR3 is TGTGCCAGCAGCCGCGGACAGGGGATGAACACTGAAGCTTTCTTT.

V gene TRBV5-1 combines with J gene TRBJ2-2; D is ambiguous. The CDR3 has 15 residues. V was clipped by 3 bases and J by 6 bases, with 15 bases between them. Germline V CDR1 and CDR2: SGHRS, YFSETQ. CDR3 DNA: TGCGCCAGCAGCTATCAATTAGTCAGAGCCGGGGAGCTGTTTTTT. This encodes CASSYQLVRAGELFF.

This chain connects TRBV6-5 to TRBJ1-1; D might be TRBD1 (6 bases). The germline V gene has CDR1 MNHEY and CDR2 SVGAGI. The CDR3 covers 16 residues. Trimming left V 0 bases short and J 1 base short, with 12 bases between. The CDR3 bases are TGTGCCAGCAGTTACTCGGGGGGACAATGGAACACTGAAGCTTTCTTT. Encoded protein: CASSYSGGQWNTEAFF.

The V and J genes are TRBV20-1 and TRBJ2-1; D might be TRBD2 (5 bases). This CDR3 comprises 12 residues. With 6 bases removed from V and 2 bases from J, the gap between germline ends came to 8 bases. Germline CDR1 is DFQATT and CDR2 is SNEGSKA (reference sequence). In nucleotides, the CDR3 is TGCAGTGCCCCGGAGGCCTACAATGAGCAGTTCTTC. Translation: CSAPEAYNEQFF.

This chain joins TRBV6-2 or TRBV6-3 and TRBJ2-7; either TRBD1 or TRBD2 may supply D (5 bases each). The CDR3 runs to 15 residues. CDR1 and CDR2 (germline): MNHEY, SVGEGT. Trimming left V 0 bases short and J 2 bases short, with 11 bases between. The CDR3 DNA reads as TGTGCCAGCAGTTACTCGAGAGGGGCCCCCTACGAGCAGTACTTC. It codes for CASSYSRGAPYEQYF.

J is TRBJ2-1 and V is TRBV20-1; 10 bases agree with TRBD1. CDR3 length: 15 amino acids. J gave up 4 bases and V 3 bases, and 6 bases lay outside the gene matches. The germline CDR1 and CDR2 sequences are DFQATT and SNEGSKA (reference sequence). The CDR3 coding sequence is TGCAGTGCTAGGGACAGGGGGAAGGGGTACAATGAGCAGTTCTTC. Encoded protein: CSARDRGKGYNEQFF.

The chain is built from TRBV19 and TRBJ1-3; TRBD1 is a possible D gene (6 bases). CDR3 length: 15 residues. Between the trimmed V and J ends, which lost 5 bases and 3 bases, there was a span of 14 bases. The germline V gene has CDR1 LNHDA and CDR2 SQIVND (reference sequence). The CDR3 here is CASSPPRGVGNTIYF. As DNA, the CDR3 is TGTGCCAGTAGTCCCCCCAGGGGCGTTGGAAACACCATATATTTT.

The V gene is TRBV7-2, the J gene TRBJ2-1, with a weak D call TRBD2 (6 bases). Germline values: CDR1 SGHTA, CDR2 FQGNSA. The CDR3 covers 15 residues. The ends were cut back, 5 bases at V and 3 bases at J, with 14 bases in the middle. In DNA, the CDR3 is TGTGCCAGCAGCCCGGGACGGAGGGACTACAATGAGCAGTTCTTC. It specifies CASSPGRRDYNEQFF.

Notes on this clonotype: One base away lies a much larger clone, so this may be a sequencing read error. The chain carries TRBV7-3 and TRBJ1-1; D ambiguous. From germline, CDR1 is SGHTA and CDR2 FQGTGA. The V gene lost 5 bases and the J gene lost 3 bases, with 10 bases spanning the gap. This CDR3 comprises 13 residues. CDR3 coding DNA: TGTGCCAGCAGCCCGGGGTGGGACACTGAAGCTTTCTTT. Protein: CASSPGWDTEAFF.

Only one count was recorded for this clonotype. One junction end does not reproduce the germline sequence, and a read error may be involved. The chain couples TRBV7-2 to TRBJ2-7; 9 nucleotides match TRBD2. From germline, CDR1 is SGHTA and CDR2 FQGNSA. This CDR3 is 15 amino acids long. The CDR3 loop reads CASSLQSGGPYKQYF. DNA for the CDR3: TGTGCCAGCAGCTTACAGAGCGGGGGGCCCTACAAGCAGTACTTC.

This clonotype was counted a few times. V and J are TRBV9 and TRBJ2-7; TRBD1 might be the D (5 bases). Germline CDR1 SGDLS, CDR2 YYNGEE. The V gene lost 0 bases and the J gene lost 0 bases, with 10 bases spanning the gap. The CDR3 consists of 15 residues. The CDR3 reads CASSVEQGNSYEQYF. CDR3 coding DNA: TGTGCCAGCAGCGTAGAGCAGGGCAACTCCTACGAGCAGTACTTC.

This sequence joins TRBV20-1 and TRBJ2-5; D is tentatively TRBD1 or TRBD2 (6 bases each). The CDR3 length is 14 residues. Per germline, CDR1 DFQATT and CDR2 SNEGSKA (reference sequence). Trimming removed 6 bases from V and 1 base from J, with 15 bases in between. As DNA, the CDR3 is TGCAGTGCGAGGGGGGTCCTCCTCCAAGAGACCCAGTACTTC. Translating gives CSARGVLLQETQYF.

At least ten counts were recorded for this clonotype. The V call is TRBV5-1, the J call TRBJ1-1; D gene unclear. This CDR3 comprises 14 residues. Trimming cost V 0 bases and J 3 bases, with 9 bases left between them. Germline V lookup: CDR1 SGHRS, CDR2 YFSETQ. In DNA, the CDR3 is TGCGCCAGCAGCTTGGAGCAGAGGTACACTGAAGCTTTCTTT. It specifies CASSLEQRYTEAFF.

This clonotype was observed at least ten times. V and J are TRBV29-1 and TRBJ1-1; a weak D match, TRBD1 (5 bases). Trimming took off 6 bases at V and 2 bases at J, with 13 bases between the two ends. The CDR3 length is 13 residues. Germline CDR1 SQVTM, CDR2 ANQGSEA. The CDR3 DNA reads as TGCAGCGTAAACTCGGGGCTTAACACTGAAGCTTTCTTT. This encodes CSVNSGLNTEAFF.

This clonotype was recorded a few times. The V gene is TRBV20-1, the J gene TRBJ2-1, with 9 nucleotides matching TRBD2. In germline, CDR1 is DFQATT, CDR2 SNEGSKA (reference sequence). This CDR3 comprises 15 residues. J gave up 5 bases and V 2 bases, and 7 bases lay outside the gene matches. CDR3 protein: CSARRAGGPHNEQFF. The CDR3 nucleotides read TGCAGTGCTAGAAGGGCGGGAGGGCCCCACAATGAGCAGTTCTTC.

This chain connects TRBV20-1 to TRBJ2-2; 10 bases are shared with TRBD1. Trimming took 8 bases from V and 7 from J; bases not matched to a gene: 7. The CDR3 covers 13 residues. Germline V gives CDR1 DFQATT, CDR2 SNEGSKA (reference sequence). The CDR3, as DNA: TGCAGTACAGACAGGGGGCGCAGCGGGGAGCTGTTTTTT. Its translation: CSTDRGRSGELFF.

The rearrangement links TRBV20-1 to TRBJ1-1; tentatively, D is TRBD1 (6 bases). V lost 0 bases to trimming and J lost 3 bases, with 14 bases between them. CDR1 is DFQATT, CDR2 SNEGSKA, per germline (reference sequence). There are 15 residues in the CDR3. CDR3 DNA: TGCAGTGCTAGAGATAGTAGGGGGGATTACACTGAAGCTTTCTTT. This translates into CSARDSRGDYTEAFF.

This clonotype was recorded a few times. The chain couples TRBV9 to TRBJ2-1; TRBD2 agrees at 15 bases. With 4 bases clipped from V and 7 bases from J, the junction kept 6 bases outside the gene matches. The CDR3 has 16 amino acids. Germline CDR1 and CDR2: SGDLS and YYNGEE. The DNA of the CDR3 is TGTGCCAGCAGCTTAAGGGGACTAGCGGGAGGAAATGAGCAGTTCTTC. Protein product: CASSLRGLAGGNEQFF.

The V call is TRBV24-1, the J call TRBJ2-7; tentatively, D is TRBD1 or TRBD2 (5 bases each). From germline, CDR1 is KGHDR and CDR2 SFDVKD. The length of the CDR3 is 11 residues. Trimming shortened V by 1 base and J by 10 bases, and 7 bases separated the two germline ends. The CDR3 here is CATSDFRDQYF. The CDR3 nucleotides are TGTGCCACCAGTGATTTCCGGGACCAGTACTTC.

This chain connects TRBV29-1 to TRBJ1-1; D uncertain. The CDR3 runs to 14 residues. Germline CDR1 reads SQVTM; CDR2 reads ANQGSEA. Trimming left V 1 base short and J 3 bases short, with 12 bases between. In DNA, the CDR3 is TGCAGCGTTGAAGTCCGGGCCCAAGACACTGAAGCTTTCTTT. This translates into CSVEVRAQDTEAFF. Variable domain in full (rest from reference TRBV29-1 and TRBJ1-1): SAVISQKPSRDICQRGTSLTIQCQVDSQVTMMFWYRQQPGQSLTLIATANQGSEATYESGFVIDKFPISRPNLTFSTLTVSNMSPEDSSIYLCSVEVRAQDTEAFFGQGTRLTVV.

This chain joins TRBV6-1 and TRBJ2-5; D is uncertain. Per the germline V gene, CDR1 is MNHNS and CDR2 is SASEGT. The CDR3 totals 14 residues. Trimming pared 5 bases from V and 5 bases from J, leaving 15 bases between. The CDR3, as DNA: TGTGCCAGCAGTCGGACCGGATTCGAGGAGACCCAGTACTTC. This sequence encodes CASSRTGFEETQYF.

This clonotype has ten or more counts. V usage is TRBV7-8 and J usage is TRBJ2-5; no reliable D call. Trimming shortened V by 1 base and J by 7 bases, and 7 bases separated the two germline ends. This CDR3 region has 12 residues. Per the germline V gene, CDR1 is SGHVS and CDR2 is FQNEAQ. The CDR3 DNA sequence: TGTGCCAGCAGCTTAGGACCCCCGACCCAGTACTTC. Its protein is CASSLGPPTQYF.